This TCR beta chain was captured in a study of post-analysis software for immune sequencing data. Tagging with unique molecular identifiers was a feature of the TCR beta cDNA libraries. MiXCR, run by TCRdb on the PCR reads, gives a single entry per CDR3 protein. The sample contains hundreds of thousands of distinct CDR3 sequences, 25% to 30% of which appear only once. Germline assignment: CDR1 MDHEN and CDR2 SYDVKM. V dropped 5 bases and J dropped 0; count of bases not matched to a gene: 16. The CDR3 is made up of 18 amino acids. Notes on this clonotype: The target antigen is unknown.

Study-wide results and limits: Controls' normalized Chao1 diversity significantly exceeded that of multiple sclerosis patients. There were about 5 TRBV segments more frequent in patients than controls, and TRBV5-6, TRBV5-1 and TRBV20-1 were among them.

V usage is TRBV28 and J usage is TRBJ2-7, with 7 nucleotides matching TRBD1. This receptor was taken from a girl aged 5-17 years with multiple sclerosis. Sequencing was done on a sample of blood. CDR3 protein: CASSGHRPGQTSSYEQYF. The CDR3 DNA is TGTGCCAGCAGTGGCCACCGCCCGGGACAGACAAGCTCCTACGAGCAGTACTTC.